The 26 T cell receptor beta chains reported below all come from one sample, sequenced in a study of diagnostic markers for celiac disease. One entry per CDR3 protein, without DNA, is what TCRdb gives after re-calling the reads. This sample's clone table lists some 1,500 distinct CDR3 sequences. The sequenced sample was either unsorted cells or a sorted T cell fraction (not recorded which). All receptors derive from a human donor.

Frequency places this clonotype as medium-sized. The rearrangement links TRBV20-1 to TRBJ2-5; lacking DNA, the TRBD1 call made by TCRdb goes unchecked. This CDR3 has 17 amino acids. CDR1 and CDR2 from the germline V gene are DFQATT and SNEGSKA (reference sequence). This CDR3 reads CSARDVAARRGQETQYF.

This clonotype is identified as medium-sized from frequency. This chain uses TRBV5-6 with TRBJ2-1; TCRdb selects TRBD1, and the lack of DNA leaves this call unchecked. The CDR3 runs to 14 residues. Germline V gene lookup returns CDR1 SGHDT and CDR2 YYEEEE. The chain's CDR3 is CASSLLQANNEQFF. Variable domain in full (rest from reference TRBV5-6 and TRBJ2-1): DAGVTQSPTHLIKTRGQQVTLRCSPKSGHDTVSWYQQALGQGPQFIFQYYEEEERQRGNFPDRFSGHQFPNYSSELNVNALLLGDSALYLCASSLLQANNEQFFGPGTRLTVL.

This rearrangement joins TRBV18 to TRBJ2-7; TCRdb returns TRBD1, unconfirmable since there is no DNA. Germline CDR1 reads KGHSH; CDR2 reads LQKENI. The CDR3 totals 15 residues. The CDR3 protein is CASSPSRDQSYEQYF. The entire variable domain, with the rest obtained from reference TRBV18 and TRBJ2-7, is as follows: NAGVMQNPRHLVRRRGQEARLRCSPMKGHSHVYWYRQLPEEGLKFMVYLQKENIIDESGMPKERFSAEFPKEGPSILRIQQVVRGDSAAYFCASSPSRDQSYEQYFGPGTRLTVT.

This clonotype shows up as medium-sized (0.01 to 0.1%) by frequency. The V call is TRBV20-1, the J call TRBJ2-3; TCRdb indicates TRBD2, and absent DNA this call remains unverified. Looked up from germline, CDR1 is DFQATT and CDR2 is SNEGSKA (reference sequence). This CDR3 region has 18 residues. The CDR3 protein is CSARDRLAGVKITDTQYF.

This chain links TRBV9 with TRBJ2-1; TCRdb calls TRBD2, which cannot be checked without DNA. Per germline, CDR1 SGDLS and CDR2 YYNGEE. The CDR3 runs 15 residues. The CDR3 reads CASSVAPSGSDEQFF.

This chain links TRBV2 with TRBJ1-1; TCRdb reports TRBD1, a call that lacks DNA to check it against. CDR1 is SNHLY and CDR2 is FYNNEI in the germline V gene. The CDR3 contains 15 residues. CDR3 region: CASSVSTGVGTEAFF.

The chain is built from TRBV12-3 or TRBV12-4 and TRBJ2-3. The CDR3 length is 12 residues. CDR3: CASSLSRNTQYF.

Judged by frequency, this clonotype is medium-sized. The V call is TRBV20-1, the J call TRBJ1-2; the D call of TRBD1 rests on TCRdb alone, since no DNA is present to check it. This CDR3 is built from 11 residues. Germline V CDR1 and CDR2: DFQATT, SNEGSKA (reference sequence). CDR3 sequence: CSARDKGPYTF.

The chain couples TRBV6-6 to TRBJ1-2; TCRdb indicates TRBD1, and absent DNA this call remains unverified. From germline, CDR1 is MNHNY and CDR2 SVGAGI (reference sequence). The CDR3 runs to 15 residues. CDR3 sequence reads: CASSPDRGQNYGYTF.

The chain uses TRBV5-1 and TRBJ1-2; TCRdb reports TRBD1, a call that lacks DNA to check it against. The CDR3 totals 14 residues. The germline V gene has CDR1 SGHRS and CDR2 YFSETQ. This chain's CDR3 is CASSFGQANNGYTF.

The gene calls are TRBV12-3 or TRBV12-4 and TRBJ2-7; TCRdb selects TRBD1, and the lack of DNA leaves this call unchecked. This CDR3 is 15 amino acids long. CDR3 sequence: CASRATGGGSYEQYF.

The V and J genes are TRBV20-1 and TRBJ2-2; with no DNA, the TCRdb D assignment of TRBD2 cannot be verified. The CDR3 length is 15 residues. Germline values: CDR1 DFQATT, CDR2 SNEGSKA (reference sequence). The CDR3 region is CSASAGTSGTGELFF.

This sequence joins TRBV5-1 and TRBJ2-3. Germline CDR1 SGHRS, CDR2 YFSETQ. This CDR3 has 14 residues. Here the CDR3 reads CASSAGISTDTQYF.

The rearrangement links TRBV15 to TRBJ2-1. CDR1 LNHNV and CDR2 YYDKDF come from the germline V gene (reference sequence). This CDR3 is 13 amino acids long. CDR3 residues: CATSRDLPNEQFF.

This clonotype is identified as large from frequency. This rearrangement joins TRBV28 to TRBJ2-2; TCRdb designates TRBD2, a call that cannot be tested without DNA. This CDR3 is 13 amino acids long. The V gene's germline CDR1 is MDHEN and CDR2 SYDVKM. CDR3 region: CAIKAGFTGELFF.

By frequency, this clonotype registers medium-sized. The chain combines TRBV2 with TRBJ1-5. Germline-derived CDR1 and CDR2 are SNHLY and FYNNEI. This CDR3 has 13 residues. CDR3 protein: CASRKDSNQPQHF.

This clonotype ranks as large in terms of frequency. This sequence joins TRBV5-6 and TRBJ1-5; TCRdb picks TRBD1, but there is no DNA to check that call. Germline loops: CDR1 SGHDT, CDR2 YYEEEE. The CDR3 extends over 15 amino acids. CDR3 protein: CASSRQGLGNQPQHF.

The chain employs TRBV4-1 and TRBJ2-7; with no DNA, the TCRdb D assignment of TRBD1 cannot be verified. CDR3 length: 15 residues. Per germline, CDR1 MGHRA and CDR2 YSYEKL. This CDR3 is CASSQDPGQTGEQYF.

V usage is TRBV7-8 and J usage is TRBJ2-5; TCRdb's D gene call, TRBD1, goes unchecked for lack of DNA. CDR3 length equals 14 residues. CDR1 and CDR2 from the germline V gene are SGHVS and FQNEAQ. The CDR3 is CASSAQTGEGTQYF.

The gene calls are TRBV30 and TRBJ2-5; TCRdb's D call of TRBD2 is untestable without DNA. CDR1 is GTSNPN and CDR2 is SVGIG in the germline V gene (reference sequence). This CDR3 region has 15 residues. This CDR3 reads CAWSLAGAGEETQYF.

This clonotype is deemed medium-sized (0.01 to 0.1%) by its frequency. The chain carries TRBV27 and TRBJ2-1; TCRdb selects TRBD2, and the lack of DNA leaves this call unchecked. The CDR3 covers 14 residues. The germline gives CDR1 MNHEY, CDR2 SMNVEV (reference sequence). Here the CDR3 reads CASRGGWPGNEQFF.

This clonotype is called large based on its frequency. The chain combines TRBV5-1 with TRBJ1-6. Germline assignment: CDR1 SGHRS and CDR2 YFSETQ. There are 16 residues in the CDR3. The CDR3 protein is CASSLGSDLSNSPLHF.

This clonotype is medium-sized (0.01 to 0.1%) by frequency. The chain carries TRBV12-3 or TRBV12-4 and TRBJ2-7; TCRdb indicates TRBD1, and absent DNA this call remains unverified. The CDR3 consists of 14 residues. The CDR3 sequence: CASSLTGGQDEQYF.

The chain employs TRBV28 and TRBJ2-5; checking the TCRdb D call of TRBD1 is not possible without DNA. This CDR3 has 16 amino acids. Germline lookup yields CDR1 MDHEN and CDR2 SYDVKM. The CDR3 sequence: CASSSLSTGGAETQYF.

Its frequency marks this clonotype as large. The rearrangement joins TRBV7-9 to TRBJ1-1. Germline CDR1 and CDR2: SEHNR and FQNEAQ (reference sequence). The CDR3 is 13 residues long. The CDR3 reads CASSLVNLNEAFF.

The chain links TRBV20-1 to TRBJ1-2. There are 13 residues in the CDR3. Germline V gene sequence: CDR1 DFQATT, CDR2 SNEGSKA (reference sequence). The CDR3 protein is CSARDRTHYGYTF.